This T cell receptor beta chain originates from a study of blood T cell repertoires in COVID-19. The wider study: COVID-19 samples, acute and convalescent, were from the United States, Italy and Spain.

In the authors' methods: Amplifying reference gene primers gave estimates of nucleated cell counts. Measured with immunoSEQ multiplex PCR; TCRdb has only the in-frame clones, and not every one. V and J calls and clone size are copied from that table; D and trimming were computed from the DNA. The repertoire has around 160,000 clones, around nine tenths of them found once; the top ten carry 1.2%. Those enrolled, adults aged roughly 18 to 90 years, came from 24 US areas. Participants had their cohort set by participant-reported clinical history. Germline CDR1 reads SNHLY; CDR2 reads FYNNEI. The CDR3 is 14 amino acids. The V end was cut by 6 bases, the J end by 5 bases, with 14 bases between.

The sample consisted of PBMCs or T cells enriched from blood (not recorded which). The origin of this receptor is a woman under 40 with acute COVID-19. This chain links TRBV2 with TRBJ1-5, with D tentatively TRBD1 (6 bases). The CDR3 reads CASSADSAHQPQHF. The CDR3 DNA follows: TGTGCCAGCAGCGCGGACAGTGCTCATCAGCCCCAGCATTTT. The full variable domain, rest sourced from reference TRBV2 and TRBJ1-5, is EPEVTQTPSHQVTQMGQEVILRCVPISNHLYFYWYRQILGQKVEFLVSFYNNEISEKSEIFDDQFSVERPDGSNFTLKIRSTKLEDSAMYFCASSADSAHQPQHFGDGTRLSIL.